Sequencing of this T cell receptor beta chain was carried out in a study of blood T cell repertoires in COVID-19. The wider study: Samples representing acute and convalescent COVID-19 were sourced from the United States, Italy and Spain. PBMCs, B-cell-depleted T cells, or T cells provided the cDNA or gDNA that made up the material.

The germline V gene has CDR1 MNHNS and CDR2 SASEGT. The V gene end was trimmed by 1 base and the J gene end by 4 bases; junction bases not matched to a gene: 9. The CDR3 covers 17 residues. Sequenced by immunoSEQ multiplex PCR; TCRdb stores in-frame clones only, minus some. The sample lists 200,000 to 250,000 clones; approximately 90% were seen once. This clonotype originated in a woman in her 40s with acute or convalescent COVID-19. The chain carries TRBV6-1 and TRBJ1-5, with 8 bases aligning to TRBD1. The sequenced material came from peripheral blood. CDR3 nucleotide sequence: TGTGCCAGCAGTGAAGACCACAGACAGGGGAGGAATCAGCCCCAGCATTTT. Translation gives CASSEDHRQGRNQPQHF.